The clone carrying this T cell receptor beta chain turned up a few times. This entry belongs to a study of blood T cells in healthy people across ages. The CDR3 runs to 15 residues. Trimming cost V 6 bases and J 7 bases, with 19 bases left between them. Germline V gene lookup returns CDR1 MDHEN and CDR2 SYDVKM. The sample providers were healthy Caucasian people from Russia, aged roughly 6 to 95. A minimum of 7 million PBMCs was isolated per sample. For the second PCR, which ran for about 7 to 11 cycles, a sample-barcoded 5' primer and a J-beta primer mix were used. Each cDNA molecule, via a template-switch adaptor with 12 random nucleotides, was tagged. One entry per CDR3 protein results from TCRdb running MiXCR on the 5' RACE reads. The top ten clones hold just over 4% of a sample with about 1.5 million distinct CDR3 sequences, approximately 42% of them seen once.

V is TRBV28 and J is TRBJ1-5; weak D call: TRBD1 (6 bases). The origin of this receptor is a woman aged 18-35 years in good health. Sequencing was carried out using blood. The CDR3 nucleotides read TGTGCCAGCAGACCCTCCGGGGGGCGATTACAGCCCCAGCATTTT. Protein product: CASRPSGGRLQPQHF.